One sample yielded the 4 T cell receptor beta chains listed below, sequenced in a study of CD8 T cells in Susac syndrome. Random-hexamer reverse transcription was applied to about 0.5 to 1 ug RNA. TCRdb ran MiXCR on the immunoSEQ multiplex PCR reads and lists one entry per CDR3 protein. The sample yields more than 150,000 distinct CDR3 sequences, roughly 95% seen once. The source material was CD8+ T cells from PBMCs. All receptors derive from a human donor with multiple sclerosis.

The chain couples TRBV29-1 to TRBJ2-3; TRBD1 matches 7 bases. Germline CDR1 and CDR2: SQVTM and ANQGSEA. This CDR3 is 13 amino acids long. The J segment lost 4 bases and the V segment lost 7 bases, leaving 8 bases of the junction unmatched. In nucleotides, the CDR3 is TGCAGCGCCCTACAGGGGATGGCAGATACGCAGTATTTT. Encoded protein: CSALQGMADTQYF.

The chain links TRBV7-9 to TRBJ1-6; TRBD1 might be the D (5 bases). The CDR3 spans 15 residues. V gave up 7 bases and J gave up 6 bases, with 16 bases separating them. In germline, CDR1 is SEHNR, CDR2 FQNEAQ (reference sequence). The CDR3 region is CASMGSGGGNSPLHF. Here the CDR3 DNA reads TGTGCCAGCATGGGGTCAGGCGGGGGTAATTCACCCCTCCACTTT. The full variable domain, completed using reference TRBV7-9 and TRBJ1-6, is DTGVSQNPRHKITKRGQNVTFRCDPISEHNRLYWYRQTLGQGPEFLTYFQNEAQLEKSRLLSDRFSAERPKGSFSTLEIQRTEQGDSAMYLCASMGSGGGNSPLHFGNGTRLTVT.

V usage is TRBV7-9 and J usage is TRBJ2-1; TRBD1 agrees at 9 bases. This CDR3 has 15 residues. V lost 5 bases to trimming and J lost 7 bases; unmatched junction nucleotides: 9. Germline V lookup: CDR1 SEHNR, CDR2 FQNEAQ (reference sequence). CDR3: CASSPRDRVLNEQFF. CDR3 nucleotides: TGTGCCAGCAGCCCCCGGGACAGGGTTTTGAATGAGCAGTTCTTC.

V gene TRBV6-5 combines with J gene TRBJ2-1; TRBD2 might be the D (5 bases). V shed 6 bases and J shed 5 bases, with 14 bases lying between them. The CDR3 is 14 residues long. Germline V CDR1 and CDR2: MNHEY, SVGAGI. The chain's CDR3 is CASRRVRADNEQFF. The CDR3 bases are TGTGCCAGCAGGAGGGTTCGTGCGGACAATGAGCAGTTCTTC.